Listed below are T cell receptor beta chains from one sample, sequenced in a study of beta chain features in type 1 diabetes. Measured with immunoSEQ multiplex PCR; TCRdb has only the in-frame clones, and not every one. The sample records over 500,000 clones, around a sixth being singletons. Source material: naive CD4+ T cells from blood. All receptors come from a man aged 18 to 29 in good health. Both conserved end residues are part of each CDR3. Each record gives: clone size, J gene, V gene, D gene, CDR3 DNA, CDR3 protein. D genes are given only for firm matches. Rows give clone size only sometimes, using once, few, many, or a class for an expanded clone.

clone size: few; J gene: TRBJ2-3; V gene: TRBV9; D gene: -; CDR3 DNA: TGTGCCAGCAGCGTAGGGACCTTCACAGATACGCAGTATTTT; CDR3 protein: CASSVGTFTDTQYF
clone size: -; J gene: TRBJ2-4; V gene: TRBV14; D gene: -; CDR3 DNA: TGTGCCAGCAGCCACCTTCGGGAGAACATTCAGTACTTC; CDR3 protein: CASSHLRENIQYF
clone size: -; J gene: TRBJ2-5; V gene: TRBV19; D gene: -; CDR3 DNA: TGTGCCAGTAGTATACTCAACAGGGTAGGGGAGACCCAGTACTTC; CDR3 protein: CASSILNRVGETQYF
clone size: few; J gene: TRBJ2-2; V gene: TRBV5-1; D gene: -; CDR3 DNA: TGCGCCAGCAGCCGCGAGTCGTGGAAGAACACCGGGGAGCTGTTTTTT; CDR3 protein: CASSRESWKNTGELFF
clone size: few; J gene: TRBJ1-4; V gene: TRBV28; D gene: TRBD1; CDR3 DNA: TGTGCCAGCCTTGCAGGGGGACAGGAAAAACTGTTTTTT; CDR3 protein: CASLAGGQEKLFF
clone size: -; J gene: TRBJ2-7; V gene: TRBV7-9; D gene: TRBD1; CDR3 DNA: TGTGCCAGCAGCCCGCCTCTCCGGGACAGGGCGTACGAGCAGTACTTC; CDR3 protein: CASSPPLRDRAYEQYF
clone size: few; J gene: TRBJ2-4; V gene: TRBV5-6; D gene: TRBD1; CDR3 DNA: TGTGCCAGCAGCCCCAGGGACAGGATTATAGCCAAAAACATTCAGTACTTC; CDR3 protein: CASSPRDRIIAKNIQYF
clone size: -; J gene: TRBJ1-1; V gene: TRBV4-3; D gene: -; CDR3 DNA: TGCGCCAGCAGCCAAGTCGGGATTAAGATAACTGAAGCTTTCTTT; CDR3 protein: CASSQVGIKITEAFF
clone size: few; J gene: TRBJ2-7; V gene: TRBV6-6; D gene: TRBD2; CDR3 DNA: TGTGCCAGCAGACGGGAGGCAGGAGCGGGCGAGCAGTACTTC; CDR3 protein: CASRREAGAGEQYF
clone size: -; J gene: TRBJ1-1; V gene: TRBV18; D gene: -; CDR3 DNA: TGTGCCAGCTCACCATTGACAGGGAACACTGAAGCTTTCTTT; CDR3 protein: CASSPLTGNTEAFF
clone size: -; J gene: TRBJ2-1; V gene: TRBV27; D gene: TRBD2; CDR3 DNA: TGTGCCAGCAGTTCCCAGCTGACTAGCCCCCATGAGCAGTTCTTC; CDR3 protein: CASSSQLTSPHEQFF
clone size: few; J gene: TRBJ2-6; V gene: TRBV7-8; D gene: TRBD1; CDR3 DNA: TGTGCCAGCAGCTTCAGGACAGGGGGCTTTGGGGCCAACGTCCTGACTTTC; CDR3 protein: CASSFRTGGFGANVLTF
clone size: -; J gene: TRBJ1-5; V gene: TRBV19; D gene: -; CDR3 DNA: TGTGCCAGTAGTATTGGGTCGCTGGGGGGAGGGAATCAGCCCCAGCATTTT; CDR3 protein: CASSIGSLGGGNQPQHF